What follows are 21 T cell receptor beta chains derived from one specimen sequenced in a study of T cell repertoires in cytomegalovirus infection. TCRdb analysed the reads with MiXCR anew, one entry per CDR3 protein. The data contain roughly 860,000 distinct CDR3 sequences, approximately 32% of them singletons. These receptors lack a known antigen. This material consisted of cultured CD8+ T cells from PBMCs, taken from culture after CMV antigen stimulation. Receptors originate from a human donor in good health (CMV status not recorded). Some clones in this sample may be carry-over from other donors' samples.

The chain carries TRBV9 and TRBJ2-2; TRBD2 matches at 9 bases. Germline V CDR1 and CDR2: SGDLS, YYNGEE. V dropped 0 bases and J dropped 0; count of bases not matched to a gene: 6. CDR3 length: 18 amino acids. The CDR3 here is CASSVEGAGGANTGELFF. The CDR3 DNA reads TGTGCCAGCAGCGTAGAAGGCGCGGGGGGGGCGAACACCGGGGAGCTGTTTTTT.

This clonotype was seen at least ten times. This chain links TRBV12-3 or TRBV12-4 with TRBJ2-3, with D uncertain. The ends were cut back, 2 bases at V and 4 bases at J, with 7 bases in the middle. The CDR3 loop spans 13 amino acids. The CDR3, as DNA: TGTGCCAGCAGTTTACCCCCAGCAGATACGCAGTATTTT. Its translation: CASSLPPADTQYF.

The sample holds a few counts of this clonotype. The CDR3 spells CASSYLGIDGYTF. For the CDR3, the DNA is TGTGCCAGCAGTTATTTGGGGATTGATGGCTACACCTTC. The chain uses TRBV12-3 or TRBV12-4 and TRBJ1-2, with D uncertain. CDR3 length equals 13 residues. Trimming removed 4 bases from V and 6 bases from J, with 12 bases in between.

The sample holds a few counts of this clonotype. The chain employs TRBV6-2 or TRBV6-3 and TRBJ1-5; possible D gene TRBD1, 6 bases. The CDR3 is 14 amino acids. Trimming removed 0 bases from V and 9 bases from J, with 12 bases in between. Germline V CDR1 and CDR2: MNHEY, SVGEGT. The CDR3 DNA reads TGTGCCAGCAGTTACTCGAAGGGGGGGCCGCCCCAGCATTTT. Translated, it gives CASSYSKGGPPQHF.

The V gene is TRBV4-3, the J gene TRBJ1-1; unclear D gene. The V gene lost 4 bases and the J gene lost 3 bases, with 15 bases spanning the gap. In germline, CDR1 is LGHNA, CDR2 YSLEER. The CDR3 is made up of 15 amino acids. The CDR3 nucleotides are TGCGCCAGCAGCCCCGACGGAGTGGAGGACACTGAAGCTTTCTTT. Translation: CASSPDGVEDTEAFF.

This clonotype was picked up one time. The chain has TRBV29-1 and TRBJ2-5, with D hard to call. V gave up 0 bases and J gave up 2 bases, with 13 bases separating them. Germline loops: CDR1 SQVTM, CDR2 ANQGSEA. The CDR3 totals 15 residues. CDR3 sequence: CSVEDWTEAQETQYF. CDR3 sequence (DNA): TGCAGCGTTGAAGATTGGACGGAAGCACAAGAGACCCAGTACTTC. The full variable domain, in which reference TRBV29-1 and TRBJ2-5 provide the parts outside the CDR3, is SAVISQKPSRDICQRGTSLTIQCQVDSQVTMMFWYRQQPGQSLTLIATANQGSEATYESGFVIDKFPISRPNLTFSTLTVSNMSPEDSSIYLCSVEDWTEAQETQYFGPGTRLLVL.

This clonotype occurred a few times. The chain recombines TRBV19 with TRBJ1-6; 7 bases map to TRBD1. The germline CDR1 and CDR2 sequences are LNHDA and SQIVND (reference sequence). The CDR3 totals 15 residues. The trim removed 5 bases at V and 7 bases at J, leaving 8 bases unmatched. CDR3 DNA sequence: TGTGCCAGTAGTCGCAGGGGACAGCCGAATTCACCCCTCCACTTT. Translated: CASSRRGQPNSPLHF.

V usage is TRBV6-6 and J usage is TRBJ1-5; D ambiguous. Germline loops: CDR1 MNHNY, CDR2 SVGAGI (reference sequence). The CDR3 totals 14 residues. Trimming stripped 6 bases from V and 5 bases from J, with 14 bases between. The CDR3 loop is CASSEWDLDQPQHF. The CDR3 DNA reads as TGTGCCAGCAGCGAGTGGGATCTGGATCAGCCCCAGCATTTT.

This clonotype was counted a few times. The CDR3 DNA reads as TGTGCCAGCAGTGAGGCGGGAGCAAATCTTCAAGAGACCCAGTACTTC. This codes for CASSEAGANLQETQYF. This rearrangement joins TRBV6-1 to TRBJ2-5; 7 nucleotides align to TRBD2. CDR1 and CDR2 from the germline V gene are MNHNS and SASEGT. V gave up 3 bases and J gave up 2 bases; unmatched junction bases: 9. The CDR3 sequence is 16 residues long.

This clonotype has a count of ten or more. The V gene is TRBV7-9, the J gene TRBJ1-2, with D uncertain. The CDR3 contains 13 residues. Germline values: CDR1 SEHNR, CDR2 FQNEAQ (reference sequence). V was trimmed by 10 bases and J by 4 bases, leaving 16 bases between them. DNA of the CDR3: TGTGCCATCCGAAAGGAGAGCGGCTATGGCTACACCTTC. As protein: CAIRKESGYGYTF. The entire variable domain, with the rest obtained from reference TRBV7-9 and TRBJ1-2, is as follows: DTGVSQNPRHKITKRGQNVTFRCDPISEHNRLYWYRQTLGQGPEFLTYFQNEAQLEKSRLLSDRFSAERPKGSFSTLEIQRTEQGDSAMYLCAIRKESGYGYTFGSGTRLTVV.

This clonotype was detected only a few times. The genes are TRBV7-6 and TRBJ2-7; D ambiguous. Germline V gives CDR1 SGHVS, CDR2 FNYEAQ. Between the trimmed V and J ends, which lost 4 bases and 2 bases, there was a span of 12 bases. This CDR3 spans 14 amino acids. For the CDR3, the DNA is TGTGCCAGCAGCTCTTTAGAGGTTCCCTACGAGCAGTACTTC. It yields the protein CASSSLEVPYEQYF. The full variable domain, its missing parts supplied by reference TRBV7-6 and TRBJ2-7, is GAGVSQSPRYKVTKRGQDVALRCDPISGHVSLYWYRQALGQGPEFLTYFNYEAQQDKSGLPNDRFSAERPEGSISTLTIQRTEQRDSAMYRCASSSLEVPYEQYFGPGTRLTVT.

The J gene is TRBJ2-1, the V gene TRBV15, with unresolved D. The CDR3 totals 13 residues. Germline lookup yields CDR1 LNHNV and CDR2 YYDKDF (reference sequence). The V and J ends lost 5 bases and 2 bases respectively, with 7 bases between them. CDR3 sequence: CATSSLAYNEQFF. Written as DNA, the CDR3 is TGTGCCACCAGCTCCTTGGCCTACAATGAGCAGTTCTTC.

This clonotype was counted a few times. The V gene is TRBV6-1, the J gene TRBJ2-5; TRBD2 agrees at 8 bases. The CDR3 is 15 residues long. Looked up from germline, CDR1 is MNHNS and CDR2 is SASEGT. V shed 4 bases, J shed 5 bases, and the junction held 9 bases outside the gene matches. CDR3 in amino acids: CASSVIAGRLETQYF. The CDR3 region has the DNA TGTGCCAGCAGTGTTATAGCGGGGAGACTTGAGACCCAGTACTTC.

The chain couples TRBV19 to TRBJ1-6; D ambiguous. The CDR3 runs to 14 residues. CDR1 LNHDA and CDR2 SQIVND come from the germline V gene (reference sequence). The V gene lost 6 bases and the J gene lost 3 bases, with 9 bases spanning the gap. CDR3 sequence (DNA): TGTGCCAGTAGGGGAGAGGTCTATAATTCACCCCTCCACTTT. Translation gives CASRGEVYNSPLHF.

This clonotype turned up a few times. V and J are TRBV6-5 and TRBJ2-6, with D possibly TRBD2 on 6 matching bases. Per the germline V gene, CDR1 is MNHEY and CDR2 is SVGAGI. CDR3 length: 17 residues. The V gene lost 2 bases and the J gene lost 15 bases, with 26 bases spanning the gap. CDR3 sequence reads: CASSYSGLFRDWEALTF. The CDR3 DNA reads as TGTGCCAGCAGTTACAGCGGACTGTTTCGGGACTGGGAGGCCCTGACTTTC.

The rearrangement joins TRBV2 to TRBJ2-7, with D maybe TRBD1 (5 bases). In germline, CDR1 is SNHLY, CDR2 FYNNEI. With 5 bases removed from V and 3 bases from J, the gap between germline ends came to 20 bases. The CDR3 contains 16 residues. CDR3 nucleotides: TGTGCCAGCAGTAAACCCGGAGTGGCAGGGCTCTACGAGCAGTACTTC. Protein product: CASSKPGVAGLYEQYF.

The rearrangement links TRBV3-1 to TRBJ2-3; TRBD2 matches 11 bases. This CDR3 has 19 amino acids. Germline CDR1 reads LGHDT; CDR2 reads YNNKEL (reference sequence). The V gene end was trimmed by 5 bases and the J gene end by 2 bases; junction bases not matched to a gene: 15. The CDR3 reads CASSDRTSGPSSVTDTQYF. The CDR3 DNA reads TGTGCCAGCAGCGATCGGACTAGCGGGCCCTCGAGCGTCACAGATACGCAGTATTTT.

The chain recombines TRBV15 with TRBJ2-7; possibly TRBD1 for D (6 bases). This CDR3 spans 16 amino acids. Trimming pared 4 bases from V and 2 bases from J, leaving 18 bases between. Germline-derived CDR1 and CDR2 are LNHNV and YYDKDF (reference sequence). The CDR3 nucleotides read TGTGCCACCAGCACTGGGGTCGGCAGGGGAGCCTACGAGCAGTACTTC. Protein: CATSTGVGRGAYEQYF.

This clonotype was seen ten or more times. CDR3: CASSLTDSYNEQFF. Written as DNA, the CDR3 is TGTGCCAGCAGCCTCACAGACTCCTACAATGAGCAGTTCTTC. This sequence joins TRBV12-3 or TRBV12-4 and TRBJ2-1; D remains ambiguous. V was shortened by 6 bases and J by 0 bases, with 9 bases between the two germline ends. The CDR3 covers 14 residues.

The J gene is TRBJ1-2, the V gene TRBV12-3 or TRBV12-4; 9 bases fit TRBD1. The junction had 9 bases not matched to a gene; V was cut back by 6 bases and J by 7 bases. This CDR3 region has 14 residues. CDR3 in DNA: TGTGCCAGCAGCGCCGGGACAGGGATCTCTGGCTACACCTTC. It yields the protein CASSAGTGISGYTF.

This clonotype was observed many times. The rearrangement joins TRBV12-3 or TRBV12-4 to TRBJ1-2, with TRBD1 identical over 7 bases. CDR3 length: 14 residues. The J segment lost 6 bases and the V segment lost 2 bases, leaving 6 bases of the junction unmatched. The CDR3 is CASSLQGGGDGYTF. The CDR3 DNA follows: TGTGCCAGCAGTTTACAGGGGGGAGGCGATGGCTACACCTTC.